This T cell receptor beta chain emerged from a study of blood T cell repertoires in COVID-19. Background on the study: Some COVID-19 samples were acute and others convalescent; all came from the United States, Italy and Spain. T cells, B-cell-depleted T cells, or PBMCs provided the cDNA or gDNA that served as material.

Those enrolled in Seattle joined during active infection and were followed longitudinally afterward. The CDR3 consists of 15 residues. Germline loops: CDR1 LNHDA, CDR2 SQIVND (reference sequence). The V and J ends lost 7 bases and 3 bases respectively, with 16 bases between them. In the study's own analysis: Scientists estimated how many nucleated cells there were by amplifying reference gene primers. The table came from immunoSEQ multiplex PCR; TCRdb's copy has only in-frame clones and leaves some out. V, J and clone size were drawn from that table, and D and trimming were deduced from the DNA. This sample has under 250,000 clones, with about 85% found just once.

Sequenced sample: peripheral blood. The TCR was taken from a woman between 40 and 50 years old with COVID-19, enrolled during active disease. This sequence joins TRBV19 and TRBJ1-5; D possibly corresponds to TRBD1 (6 bases). The CDR3 DNA reads as TGTGCCAGTAATCTCGGACAGAGCACCAATCAGCCCCAGCATTTT. Its translation: CASNLGQSTNQPQHF.